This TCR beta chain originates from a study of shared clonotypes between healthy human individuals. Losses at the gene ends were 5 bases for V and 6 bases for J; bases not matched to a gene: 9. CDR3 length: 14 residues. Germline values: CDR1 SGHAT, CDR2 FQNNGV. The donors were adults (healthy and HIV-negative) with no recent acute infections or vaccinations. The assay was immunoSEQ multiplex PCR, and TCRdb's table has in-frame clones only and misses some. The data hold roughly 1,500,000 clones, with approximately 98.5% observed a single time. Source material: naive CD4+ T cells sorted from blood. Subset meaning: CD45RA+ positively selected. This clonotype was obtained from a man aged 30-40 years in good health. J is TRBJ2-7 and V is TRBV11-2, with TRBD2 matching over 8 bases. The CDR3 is CASSPVAGIGEQYF. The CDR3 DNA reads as TGTGCCAGCAGCCCGGTAGCGGGGATAGGCGAGCAGTACTTC. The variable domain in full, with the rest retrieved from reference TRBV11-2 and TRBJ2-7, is EAGVAQSPRYKIIEKRQSVAFWCNPISGHATLYWYQQILGQGPKLLIQFQNNGVVDDSQLPKDRFSAERLKGVDSTLKIQPAKLEDSAVYLCASSPVAGIGEQYFGPGTRLTVT.